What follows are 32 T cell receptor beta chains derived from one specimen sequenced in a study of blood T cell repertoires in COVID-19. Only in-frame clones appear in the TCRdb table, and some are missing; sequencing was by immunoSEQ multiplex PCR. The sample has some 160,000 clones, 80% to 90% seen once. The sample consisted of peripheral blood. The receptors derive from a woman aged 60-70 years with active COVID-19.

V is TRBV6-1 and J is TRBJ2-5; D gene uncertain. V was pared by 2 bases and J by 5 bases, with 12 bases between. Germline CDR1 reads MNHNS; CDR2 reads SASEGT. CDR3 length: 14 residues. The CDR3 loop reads CASSEFRSTETQYF. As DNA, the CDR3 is TGTGCCAGCAGTGAATTTCGCTCTACGGAGACCCAGTACTTC.

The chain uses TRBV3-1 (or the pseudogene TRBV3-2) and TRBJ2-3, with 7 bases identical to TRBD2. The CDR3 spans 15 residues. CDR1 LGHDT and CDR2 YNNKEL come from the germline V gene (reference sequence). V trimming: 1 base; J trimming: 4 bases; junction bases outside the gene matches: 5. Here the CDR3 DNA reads TGTGCCAGCAGCCAAGTGGGAGGGCCCGCAGATACGCAGTATTTT. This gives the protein CASSQVGGPADTQYF.

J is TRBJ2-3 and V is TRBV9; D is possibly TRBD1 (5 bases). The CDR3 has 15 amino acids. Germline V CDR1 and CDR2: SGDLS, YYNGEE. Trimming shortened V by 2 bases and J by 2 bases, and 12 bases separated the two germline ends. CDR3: CASSVRQHPTDTQYF. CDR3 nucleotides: TGTGCCAGCAGCGTCAGACAGCACCCCACAGATACGCAGTATTTT.

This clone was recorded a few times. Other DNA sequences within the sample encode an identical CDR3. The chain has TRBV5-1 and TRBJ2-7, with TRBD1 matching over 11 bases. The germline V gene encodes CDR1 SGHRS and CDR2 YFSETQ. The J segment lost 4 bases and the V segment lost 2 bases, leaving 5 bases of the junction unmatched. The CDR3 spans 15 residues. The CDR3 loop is CASSLGQGALYEQYF. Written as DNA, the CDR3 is TGCGCCAGCAGCTTAGGACAGGGGGCTCTATACGAGCAGTACTTC.

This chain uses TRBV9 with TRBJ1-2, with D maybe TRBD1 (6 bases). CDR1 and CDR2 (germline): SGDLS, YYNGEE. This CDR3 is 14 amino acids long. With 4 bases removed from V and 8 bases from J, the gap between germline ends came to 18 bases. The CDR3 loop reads CASSRITGKEGYTF. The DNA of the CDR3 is TGTGCCAGCAGCCGAATTACAGGGAAGGAGGGCTACACCTTC.

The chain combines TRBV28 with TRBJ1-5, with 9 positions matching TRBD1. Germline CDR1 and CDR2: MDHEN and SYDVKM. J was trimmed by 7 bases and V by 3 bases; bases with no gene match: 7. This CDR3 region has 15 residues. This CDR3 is CASSLGDRGKQPQHF. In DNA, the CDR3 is TGTGCCAGCAGTTTGGGTGACAGGGGGAAACAGCCCCAGCATTTT.

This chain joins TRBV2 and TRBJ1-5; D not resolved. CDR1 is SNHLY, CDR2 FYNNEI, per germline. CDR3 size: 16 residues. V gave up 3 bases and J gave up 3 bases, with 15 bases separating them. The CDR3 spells CASSDSAAQINQPQHF. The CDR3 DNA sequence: TGTGCCAGCAGTGATTCTGCGGCGCAGATCAATCAGCCCCAGCATTTT.

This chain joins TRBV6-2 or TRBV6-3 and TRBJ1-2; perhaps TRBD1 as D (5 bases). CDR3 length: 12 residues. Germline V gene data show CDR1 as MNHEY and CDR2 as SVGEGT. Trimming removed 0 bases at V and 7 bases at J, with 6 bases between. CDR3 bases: TGTGCCAGCAGTTACTCGACAGTTGGCTACACCTTC. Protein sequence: CASSYSTVGYTF.

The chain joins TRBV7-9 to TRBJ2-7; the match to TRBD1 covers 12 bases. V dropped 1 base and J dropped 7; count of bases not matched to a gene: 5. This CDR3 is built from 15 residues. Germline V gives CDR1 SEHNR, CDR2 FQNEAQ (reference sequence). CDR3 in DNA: TGTGCCAGCAGCTTAGAGGGGACAGGGGGCGGAGAGCAGTACTTC. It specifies CASSLEGTGGGEQYF.

DNA for the CDR3: TGTGCCAGCACCACGGGACAGGGGGACCAGCCCCAGCATTTT. Amino acid sequence: CASTTGQGDQPQHF. The chain has TRBV7-9 and TRBJ1-5; 11 nucleotides line up with TRBD1. The V gene end was trimmed by 7 bases and the J gene end by 7 bases; junction bases not matched to a gene: 6. Germline-derived CDR1 and CDR2 are SEHNR and FQNEAQ (reference sequence). The length of the CDR3 is 14 residues.

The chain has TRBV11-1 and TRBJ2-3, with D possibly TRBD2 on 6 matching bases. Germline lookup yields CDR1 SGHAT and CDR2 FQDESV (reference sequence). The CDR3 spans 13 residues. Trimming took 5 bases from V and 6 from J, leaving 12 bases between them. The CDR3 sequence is CASSERLVDTQYF. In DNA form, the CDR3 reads TGTGCCAGCAGCGAACGACTAGTGGATACGCAGTATTTT.

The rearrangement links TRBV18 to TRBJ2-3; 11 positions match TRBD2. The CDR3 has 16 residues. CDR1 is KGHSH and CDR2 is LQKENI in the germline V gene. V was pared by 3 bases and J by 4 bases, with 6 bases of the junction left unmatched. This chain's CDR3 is CASSPSSGGRADTQYF. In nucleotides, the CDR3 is TGTGCCAGCTCACCTTCTAGCGGGGGGCGCGCAGATACGCAGTATTTT.

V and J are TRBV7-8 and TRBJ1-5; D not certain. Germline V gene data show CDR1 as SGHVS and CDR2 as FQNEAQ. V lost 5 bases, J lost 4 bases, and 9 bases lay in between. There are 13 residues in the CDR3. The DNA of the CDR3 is TGTGCCAGCAGCCCCGGGATAAATCAGCCCCAGCATTTT. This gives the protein CASSPGINQPQHF.

CDR3 sequence reads: CASSLAVGNTEAFF. The CDR3 bases are TGCGCCAGCAGCTTGGCCGTCGGGAACACTGAAGCTTTCTTT. The chain recombines TRBV5-1 with TRBJ1-1, with D uncertain. Trimming cost V 0 bases and J 1 base, with 7 bases left between them. This CDR3 is built from 14 residues. The V gene's germline CDR1 is SGHRS and CDR2 YFSETQ.

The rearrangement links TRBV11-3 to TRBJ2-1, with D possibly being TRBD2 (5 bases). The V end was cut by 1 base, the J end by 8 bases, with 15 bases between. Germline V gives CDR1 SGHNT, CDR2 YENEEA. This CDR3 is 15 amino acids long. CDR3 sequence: CASSLGTARGHEQFF. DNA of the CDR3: TGTGCCAGCAGCTTAGGGACGGCCCGAGGGCATGAGCAGTTCTTC.

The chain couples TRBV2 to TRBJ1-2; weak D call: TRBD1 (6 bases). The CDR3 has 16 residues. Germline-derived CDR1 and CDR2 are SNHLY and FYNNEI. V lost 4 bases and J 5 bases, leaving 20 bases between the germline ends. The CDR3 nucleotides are TGTGCCAGCAGTGTTGCAGGGGAGGGGTATAGGTATGGCTACACCTTC. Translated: CASSVAGEGYRYGYTF.

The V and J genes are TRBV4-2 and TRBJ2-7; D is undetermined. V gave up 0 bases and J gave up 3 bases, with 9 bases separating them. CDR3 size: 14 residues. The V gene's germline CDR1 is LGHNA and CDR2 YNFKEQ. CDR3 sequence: CASSQDRVGYEQYF. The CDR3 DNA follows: TGTGCCAGCAGCCAAGATCGGGTGGGCTACGAGCAGTACTTC.

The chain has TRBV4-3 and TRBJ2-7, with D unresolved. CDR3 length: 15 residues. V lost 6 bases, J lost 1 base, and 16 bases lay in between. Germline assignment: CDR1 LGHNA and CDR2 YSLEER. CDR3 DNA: TGCGCCAGCAGTTACGACTTGACTCCTTCCTACGAGCAGTACTTC. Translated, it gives CASSYDLTPSYEQYF.

The DNA for the CDR3 is TGTGCCAGCAAAGGAGGGAACTCCTACGAGCAGTACTTC. Amino acid sequence: CASKGGNSYEQYF. The chain couples TRBV6-5 to TRBJ2-7; possible D gene TRBD2, 6 bases. Trimming took off 7 bases at V and 0 bases at J, with 10 bases between the two ends. This CDR3 region has 13 residues. Germline CDR1 reads MNHEY; CDR2 reads SVGAGI.

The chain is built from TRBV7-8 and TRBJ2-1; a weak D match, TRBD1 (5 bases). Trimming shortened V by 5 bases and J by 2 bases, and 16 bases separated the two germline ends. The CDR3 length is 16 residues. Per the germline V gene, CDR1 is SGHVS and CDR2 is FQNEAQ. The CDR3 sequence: CASSPLRARTYNEQFF. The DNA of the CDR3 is TGTGCCAGCAGCCCACTCAGGGCAAGAACCTACAATGAGCAGTTCTTC.

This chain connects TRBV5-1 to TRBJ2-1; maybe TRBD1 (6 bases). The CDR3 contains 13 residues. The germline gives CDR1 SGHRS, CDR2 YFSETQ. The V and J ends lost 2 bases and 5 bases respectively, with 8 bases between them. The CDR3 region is CASSFGDNNEQFF. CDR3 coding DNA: TGCGCCAGCAGCTTTGGGGACAACAATGAGCAGTTCTTC.

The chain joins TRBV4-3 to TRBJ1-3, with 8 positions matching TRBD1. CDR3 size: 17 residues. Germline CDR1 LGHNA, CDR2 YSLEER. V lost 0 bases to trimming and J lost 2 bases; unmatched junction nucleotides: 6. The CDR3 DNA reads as TGCGCCAGCAGCCAAGATCGGACAGGGCTCACTGGAAACACCATATATTTT. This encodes CASSQDRTGLTGNTIYF.

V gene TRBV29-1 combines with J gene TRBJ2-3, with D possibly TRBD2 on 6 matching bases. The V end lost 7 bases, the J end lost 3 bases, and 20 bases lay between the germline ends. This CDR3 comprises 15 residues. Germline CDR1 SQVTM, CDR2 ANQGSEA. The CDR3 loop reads CSAGPLGGITDTQYF. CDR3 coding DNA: TGCAGCGCCGGGCCTCTGGGGGGAATTACAGATACGCAGTATTTT.

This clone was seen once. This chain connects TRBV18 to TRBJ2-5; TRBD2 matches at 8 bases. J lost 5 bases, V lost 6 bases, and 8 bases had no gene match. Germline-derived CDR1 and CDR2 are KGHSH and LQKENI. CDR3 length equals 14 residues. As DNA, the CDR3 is TGTGCCAGCTCGCGGGGGGCCGGTGGGGAGACCCAGTACTTC. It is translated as CASSRGAGGETQYF.

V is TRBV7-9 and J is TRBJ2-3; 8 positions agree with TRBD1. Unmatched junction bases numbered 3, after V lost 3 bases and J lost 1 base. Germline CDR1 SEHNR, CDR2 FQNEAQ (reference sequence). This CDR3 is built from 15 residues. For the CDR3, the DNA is TGTGCCAGCAGCTTGGGACAGGCTCGCACAGATACGCAGTATTTT. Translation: CASSLGQARTDTQYF.

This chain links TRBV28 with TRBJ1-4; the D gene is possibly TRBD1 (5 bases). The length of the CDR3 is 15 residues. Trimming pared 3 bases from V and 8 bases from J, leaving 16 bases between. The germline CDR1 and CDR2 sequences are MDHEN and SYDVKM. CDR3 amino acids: CASSFPTGGSEKLFF. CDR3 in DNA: TGTGCCAGCAGTTTCCCTACGGGGGGTTCAGAAAAACTGTTTTTT.

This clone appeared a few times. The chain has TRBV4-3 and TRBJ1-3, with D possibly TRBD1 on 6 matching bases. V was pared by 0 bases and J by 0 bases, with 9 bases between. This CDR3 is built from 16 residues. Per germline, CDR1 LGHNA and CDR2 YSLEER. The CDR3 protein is CASSQDRTASGNTIYF. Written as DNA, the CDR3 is TGCGCCAGCAGCCAAGATCGGACAGCCTCTGGAAACACCATATATTTT.

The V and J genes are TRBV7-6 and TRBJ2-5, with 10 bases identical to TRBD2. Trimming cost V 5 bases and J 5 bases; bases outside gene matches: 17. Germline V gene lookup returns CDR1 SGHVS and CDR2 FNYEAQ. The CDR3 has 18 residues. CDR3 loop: CASSLGRVAGGPGETQYF. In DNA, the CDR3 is TGTGCCAGCAGCCTTGGAAGAGTAGCGGGAGGCCCGGGGGAGACCCAGTACTTC.

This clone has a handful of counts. In DNA form, the CDR3 reads TGTGCCAGCAGTTACTTGGGAGACACAGATACGCAGTATTTT. Its protein product is CASSYLGDTDTQYF. The chain couples TRBV6-5 to TRBJ2-3; a weak D match, TRBD2 (5 bases). The CDR3 has 14 residues. Germline CDR1 is MNHEY and CDR2 is SVGAGI. The V end lost 1 base, the J end lost 2 bases, and 7 bases lay between the germline ends.

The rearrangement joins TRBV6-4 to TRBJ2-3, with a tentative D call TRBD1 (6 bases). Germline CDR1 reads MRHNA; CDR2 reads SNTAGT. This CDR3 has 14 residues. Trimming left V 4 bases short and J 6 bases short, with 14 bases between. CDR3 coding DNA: TGTGCCAGCAGTGGGGGCCAGGGGATTGATACGCAGTATTTT. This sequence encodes CASSGGQGIDTQYF.

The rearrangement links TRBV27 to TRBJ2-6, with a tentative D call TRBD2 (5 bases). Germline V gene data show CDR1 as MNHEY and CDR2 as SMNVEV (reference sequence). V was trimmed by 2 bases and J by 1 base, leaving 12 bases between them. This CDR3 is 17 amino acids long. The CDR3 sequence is CASSLVGSTSGANVLTF. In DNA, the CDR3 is TGTGCCAGCAGTTTAGTAGGGAGTACGTCTGGGGCCAACGTCCTGACTTTC.

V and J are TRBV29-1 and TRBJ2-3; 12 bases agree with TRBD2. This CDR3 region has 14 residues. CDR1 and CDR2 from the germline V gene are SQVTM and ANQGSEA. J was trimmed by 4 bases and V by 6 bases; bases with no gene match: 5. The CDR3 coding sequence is TGCAGCGTCGAGACTAGCGGGAGCCCAGATACGCAGTATTTT. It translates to CSVETSGSPDTQYF.